This entry lists 32 T cell receptor beta chains sequenced from one sample in a study of shared clonotypes between healthy human individuals. The protocol was immunoSEQ multiplex PCR, while the TCRdb copy is restricted to in-frame clones and leaves out a portion. The data hold about 2 million clones, with 85% to 95% observed a single time. Specimen: naive CD4+ T cells sorted from blood. The subset here: CD45RA+ positively selected. These TCRs come from a man aged 18 to 30 in good health.

The chain couples TRBV2 to TRBJ2-5; D is ambiguous. Per the germline V gene, CDR1 is SNHLY and CDR2 is FYNNEI. This CDR3 has 10 amino acids. V was shortened by 7 bases and J by 4 bases, with 4 bases between the two germline ends. CDR3 nucleotides: TGTGCCAGCAAACTAGAGACCCAGTACTTC. This sequence encodes CASKLETQYF.

This sequence joins TRBV11-3 and TRBJ1-1; D is undetermined. Trimming took off 1 base at V and 3 bases at J, with 3 bases between the two ends. CDR3 length equals 12 residues. Looked up from germline, CDR1 is SGHNT and CDR2 is YENEEA. Written as DNA, the CDR3 is TGTGCCAGCAGCTTAGGGGACACTGAAGCTTTCTTT. Translation gives CASSLGDTEAFF.

The gene calls are TRBV7-8 and TRBJ1-3; D unresolved. Germline values: CDR1 SGHVS, CDR2 FQNEAQ. The CDR3 is made up of 13 amino acids. V was shortened by 5 bases and J by 0 bases, with 5 bases between the two germline ends. The CDR3 DNA reads as TGTGCCAGCAGCCCTAGCTCTGGAAACACCATATATTTT. This gives the protein CASSPSSGNTIYF.

The chain combines TRBV29-1 with TRBJ2-5, with 9 bases lining up with TRBD2. Germline CDR1 SQVTM, CDR2 ANQGSEA. V dropped 7 bases and J dropped 5; count of bases not matched to a gene: 11. This CDR3 has 14 residues. The CDR3 here is CSAGGPAGGETQYF. The CDR3 DNA reads TGCAGCGCTGGGGGGCCCGCGGGAGGGGAGACCCAGTACTTC.

The chain links TRBV6-6 to TRBJ2-1, with TRBD2 matching over 10 bases. This CDR3 has 16 amino acids. After removal of 6 bases from V and 3 bases from J, the junction contained 8 bases not matched to a gene. CDR1 is MNHNY and CDR2 is SVGAGI in the germline V gene (reference sequence). Here the CDR3 DNA reads TGTGCCAGCAGCGTGATAGCGGGAGGATACTACAATGAGCAGTTCTTC. This gives the protein CASSVIAGGYYNEQFF.

The genes are TRBV11-3 and TRBJ2-7, with D possibly TRBD1 on 6 matching bases. The CDR3 is 14 amino acids. Germline CDR1 reads SGHNT; CDR2 reads YENEEA. The V gene lost 4 bases and the J gene lost 1 base, with 11 bases spanning the gap. For the CDR3, the DNA is TGTGCCAGCAGCTCAGCAGGGGAATCCTACGAGCAGTACTTC. It translates to CASSSAGESYEQYF.

In regard to this clone: The same CDR3 can be traced to other DNA sequences in this sample. J is TRBJ1-5 and V is TRBV5-1; 10 bases agree with TRBD1. The CDR3 runs 16 residues. J was trimmed by 0 bases and V by 4 bases; bases with no gene match: 4. Looked up from germline, CDR1 is SGHRS and CDR2 is YFSETQ. This chain's CDR3 is CASSLGTGDSNQPQHF. The CDR3 DNA reads as TGCGCCAGCAGCCTCGGGACAGGGGATAGCAATCAGCCCCAGCATTTT.

This chain uses TRBV27 with TRBJ1-5; 11 nucleotides match TRBD1. The ends lost 5 bases at V and 6 bases at J; junction bases unmatched: 6. The CDR3 runs to 15 residues. In germline, CDR1 is MNHEY, CDR2 SMNVEV (reference sequence). CDR3 amino acids: CASSPDRGRPQPQHF. In DNA, the CDR3 is TGTGCCAGCAGTCCGGACAGGGGGCGCCCTCAGCCCCAGCATTTT.

The V call is TRBV10-3, the J call TRBJ2-4; D remains unclear. Trimming left V 3 bases short and J 0 bases short, with 12 bases between. Per germline, CDR1 ENHRY and CDR2 SYGVKD. This CDR3 is built from 16 residues. This CDR3 reads CAISDLVGLAKNIQYF. Written as DNA, the CDR3 is TGTGCCATCAGTGACCTTGTGGGTCTAGCCAAAAACATTCAGTACTTC.

For this clone: This same CDR3 is encoded by further DNA sequences in the sample. The gene calls are TRBV7-2 and TRBJ2-7; D gene uncertain. Germline V gene sequence: CDR1 SGHTA, CDR2 FQGNSA. The V gene lost 3 bases and the J gene lost 6 bases, with 6 bases spanning the gap. This CDR3 comprises 11 residues. The CDR3 DNA reads TGTGCCAGCAGCTTTAGTGCCGAGCAGTACTTC. Translation: CASSFSAEQYF. The variable domain in full, completed from reference TRBV7-2 and TRBJ2-7, reads GAGVSQSPSNKVTEKGKDVELRCDPISGHTALYWYRQSLGQGLEFLIYFQGNSAPDKSGLPSDRFSAERTGGSVSTLTIQRTQQEDSAVYLCASSFSAEQYFGPGTRLTVT.

This clone was counted a single time. The chain carries TRBV6-5 and TRBJ1-5; D gene unclear. The CDR3 is 13 amino acids. The ends were cut back, 1 base at V and 6 bases at J, with 7 bases in the middle. Germline CDR1 and CDR2: MNHEY and SVGAGI. The CDR3 DNA is TGTGCCAGCAGTTACTTATCCGGTCAGCCCCAGCATTTT. It encodes CASSYLSGQPQHF.

The chain joins TRBV6-5 to TRBJ2-7, with 7 nucleotides matching TRBD1. Trimming cost V 0 bases and J 2 bases; bases outside gene matches: 7. Germline-derived CDR1 and CDR2 are MNHEY and SVGAGI. The length of the CDR3 is 16 residues. CDR3 loop: CASSYSGLTGTYEQYF. DNA for the CDR3: TGTGCCAGCAGTTACTCGGGGTTGACAGGGACCTACGAGCAGTACTTC.

The rearrangement uses TRBV19 and TRBJ2-5, with 10 bases lining up with TRBD1. Germline loops: CDR1 LNHDA, CDR2 SQIVND (reference sequence). The CDR3 loop spans 14 amino acids. The V segment lost 4 bases and the J segment 5 bases; nucleotides outside the gene matches: 4. The CDR3 DNA follows: TGTGCCAGTAGTAGACAGGGGGCTTGGGAGACCCAGTACTTC. Translation: CASSRQGAWETQYF.

This chain uses TRBV6-6 with TRBJ2-2, with no clear D. V lost 0 bases to trimming and J lost 7 bases, with 9 bases between them. The germline V gene encodes CDR1 MNHNY and CDR2 SVGAGI (reference sequence). The CDR3 is 14 amino acids. In nucleotides, the CDR3 is TGTGCCAGCAGTTACTCGTCCCAGGACGGGGAGCTGTTTTTT. Its protein is CASSYSSQDGELFF.

This chain links TRBV18 with TRBJ2-2, with 8 bases fitting TRBD1. The CDR3 loop spans 17 amino acids. V lost 0 bases to trimming and J lost 0 bases; unmatched junction nucleotides: 3. CDR1 and CDR2 (germline): KGHSH, LQKENI. The CDR3 loop reads CASSPPATGANTGELFF. In nucleotides, the CDR3 is TGTGCCAGCTCACCACCGGCGACAGGGGCGAACACCGGGGAGCTGTTTTTT. The full variable domain, rest sourced from reference TRBV18 and TRBJ2-2, is NAGVMQNPRHLVRRRGQEARLRCSPMKGHSHVYWYRQLPEEGLKFMVYLQKENIIDESGMPKERFSAEFPKEGPSILRIQQVVRGDSAAYFCASSPPATGANTGELFFGEGSRLTVL.

The chain couples TRBV10-3 to TRBJ1-5; 7 positions agree with TRBD1. The CDR3 is made up of 15 amino acids. The J segment lost 0 bases and the V segment lost 5 bases, leaving 4 bases of the junction unmatched. Germline values: CDR1 ENHRY, CDR2 SYGVKD. The CDR3 is CAISQDRNSNQPQHF. The CDR3 DNA sequence: TGTGCCATCAGTCAGGACAGGAATAGCAATCAGCCCCAGCATTTT.

The J gene is TRBJ2-7, the V gene TRBV7-9; a possible D gene is TRBD2 (6 bases). The V and J ends lost 2 bases and 3 bases respectively, with 11 bases between them. The CDR3 loop spans 14 amino acids. Germline CDR1 is SEHNR and CDR2 is FQNEAQ (reference sequence). CDR3 loop: CASSLPGTFYEQYF. In nucleotides, the CDR3 is TGTGCCAGCAGCTTACCCGGGACTTTCTACGAGCAGTACTTC.

The count of this clone is one. The chain carries TRBV20-1 and TRBJ2-7; a weak D match, TRBD1 (5 bases). This CDR3 contains 11 residues. With 2 bases removed from V and 6 bases from J, the gap between germline ends came to 8 bases. Per germline, CDR1 DFQATT and CDR2 SNEGSKA (reference sequence). The CDR3 reads CSARRQSEQYF. The CDR3 nucleotides are TGCAGTGCTAGACGACAGAGCGAGCAGTACTTC.

J is TRBJ2-5 and V is TRBV5-1; 7 bases map to TRBD1. V shed 4 bases and J 5 bases; nucleotides not matched to a gene: 8. The CDR3 is 14 amino acids. The germline gives CDR1 SGHRS, CDR2 YFSETQ. The CDR3 protein is CASSRDRAMETQYF. The DNA of the CDR3 is TGCGCCAGCAGCCGAGACAGGGCCATGGAGACCCAGTACTTC.

The chain uses TRBV5-1 and TRBJ2-2; TRBD2 might be the D (5 bases). Per the germline V gene, CDR1 is SGHRS and CDR2 is YFSETQ. V dropped 5 bases and J dropped 3 bases, with 11 bases sitting between them. This CDR3 has 14 residues. CDR3 nucleotide sequence: TGCGCCAGCAGAGGAGGACGATACACCGGGGAGCTGTTTTTT. It is translated as CASRGGRYTGELFF.

The V gene is TRBV18, the J gene TRBJ2-6; unclear D gene. Germline V gives CDR1 KGHSH, CDR2 LQKENI. The ends were cut back, 6 bases at V and 0 bases at J, with 12 bases in the middle. This CDR3 region has 16 residues. The CDR3 DNA reads TGTGCCAGCTCGCTCTCGGCGGTCTCTGGGGCCAACGTCCTGACTTTC. It is translated as CASSLSAVSGANVLTF. Full variable domain (outside the CDR3, taken from reference TRBV18 and TRBJ2-6): NAGVMQNPRHLVRRRGQEARLRCSPMKGHSHVYWYRQLPEEGLKFMVYLQKENIIDESGMPKERFSAEFPKEGPSILRIQQVVRGDSAAYFCASSLSAVSGANVLTFGAGSRLTVL.

The chain is built from TRBV5-4 and TRBJ2-5, with D perhaps assigned TRBD1 or TRBD2 (6 bases each). There are 13 residues in the CDR3. With 5 bases removed from V and 4 bases from J, the gap between germline ends came to 12 bases. Germline V gene data show CDR1 as SGHNT and CDR2 as YYREEE (reference sequence). As DNA, the CDR3 is TGTGCCAGCAGGTTTCCGGGGGCAGAGACCCAGTACTTC. This codes for CASRFPGAETQYF.

The count of this clone is one. The chain is built from TRBV6-6 and TRBJ1-3, with D uncertain. CDR1 and CDR2 from the germline V gene are MNHNY and SVGAGI (reference sequence). The CDR3 has 15 amino acids. Trimming removed 2 bases from V and 1 base from J, with 9 bases in between. In DNA form, the CDR3 reads TGTGCCAGCAGTTACCCTTGGGGTTCTGGAAACACCATATATTTT. This codes for CASSYPWGSGNTIYF.

The genes are TRBV18 and TRBJ1-3, with 7 positions matching TRBD1. This CDR3 has 18 amino acids. The junction had 11 bases not matched to a gene; V was cut back by 3 bases and J by 0 bases. CDR1 is KGHSH and CDR2 is LQKENI in the germline V gene. The CDR3 bases are TGTGCCAGCTCACCGCCCGCTTGGACAGGTTCCTCTGGAAACACCATATATTTT. It is translated as CASSPPAWTGSSGNTIYF.

The genes are TRBV10-3 and TRBJ2-3, with TRBD1 matching over 7 bases. Trimming cost V 6 bases and J 5 bases; bases outside gene matches: 11. Germline CDR1 ENHRY, CDR2 SYGVKD. CDR3 length: 15 amino acids. The CDR3 region is CAISPGTVEEDTQYF. The CDR3 DNA sequence: TGTGCCATCAGCCCCGGGACAGTAGAAGAAGATACGCAGTATTTT.

This chain links TRBV28 with TRBJ2-1, with 9 bases matching TRBD2. The CDR3 length is 17 residues. V gave up 3 bases and J gave up 5 bases; unmatched junction bases: 11. Germline V gives CDR1 MDHEN, CDR2 SYDVKM. DNA of the CDR3: TGTGCCAGCAGTTTCTCCCCGGGAGCGGGGGGAGACAATGAGCAGTTCTTC. As protein: CASSFSPGAGGDNEQFF.

V and J are TRBV10-3 and TRBJ2-5; 10 positions agree with TRBD2. V lost 2 bases and J lost 1; bases outside the gene matches: 1. CDR3 length: 15 residues. The germline V gene encodes CDR1 ENHRY and CDR2 SYGVKD. This CDR3 reads CAISETSGIQETQYF. Written as DNA, the CDR3 is TGTGCCATCAGTGAGACTAGCGGGATCCAAGAGACCCAGTACTTC.

This chain joins TRBV5-6 and TRBJ1-3; D ambiguous. Per germline, CDR1 SGHDT and CDR2 YYEEEE. Trimming took 0 bases from V and 4 from J, leaving 11 bases between them. This CDR3 is 15 amino acids long. CDR3 sequence reads: CASSLAGPPGNTIYF. Written as DNA, the CDR3 is TGTGCCAGCAGCTTGGCCGGCCCCCCGGGAAACACCATATATTTT.

The chain employs TRBV7-3 and TRBJ2-1, with no clear D. V shed 5 bases and J shed 6 bases, with 11 bases lying between them. The CDR3 spans 13 residues. CDR1 and CDR2 (germline): SGHTA, FQGTGA. The CDR3 nucleotides are TGTGCCAGCAGCCTACAAGGGTTCAATGAGCAGTTCTTC. Amino acid sequence: CASSLQGFNEQFF.

The CDR3 reads CASSSTLAGGQHEQYF. DNA for the CDR3: TGTGCCAGCAGCTCGACGCTAGCGGGAGGGCAACACGAGCAGTACTTC. The rearrangement joins TRBV7-6 to TRBJ2-7; 12 bases are a match to TRBD2. Germline CDR1 is SGHVS and CDR2 is FNYEAQ. The J segment lost 5 bases and the V segment lost 4 bases, leaving 9 bases of the junction unmatched. CDR3 length: 16 amino acids.

The gene calls are TRBV7-9 and TRBJ2-1; the D is unclear. Germline V gene sequence: CDR1 SEHNR, CDR2 FQNEAQ (reference sequence). This CDR3 comprises 18 residues. V lost 5 bases and J lost 0, with 20 bases in between. This CDR3 reads CASSPRAVRKSSYNEQFF. CDR3 coding DNA: TGTGCCAGCAGCCCCCGGGCTGTCCGAAAAAGCTCCTACAATGAGCAGTTCTTC.

V is TRBV6-1 and J is TRBJ2-1, with 9 nucleotides matching TRBD1. Looked up from germline, CDR1 is MNHNS and CDR2 is SASEGT. CDR3 length equals 15 residues. V lost 3 bases, J lost 7 bases, and 7 bases stayed unmatched. The CDR3 loop is CASSESGQGGNEQFF. The CDR3 DNA follows: TGTGCCAGCAGTGAGTCGGGACAGGGAGGGAATGAGCAGTTCTTC.